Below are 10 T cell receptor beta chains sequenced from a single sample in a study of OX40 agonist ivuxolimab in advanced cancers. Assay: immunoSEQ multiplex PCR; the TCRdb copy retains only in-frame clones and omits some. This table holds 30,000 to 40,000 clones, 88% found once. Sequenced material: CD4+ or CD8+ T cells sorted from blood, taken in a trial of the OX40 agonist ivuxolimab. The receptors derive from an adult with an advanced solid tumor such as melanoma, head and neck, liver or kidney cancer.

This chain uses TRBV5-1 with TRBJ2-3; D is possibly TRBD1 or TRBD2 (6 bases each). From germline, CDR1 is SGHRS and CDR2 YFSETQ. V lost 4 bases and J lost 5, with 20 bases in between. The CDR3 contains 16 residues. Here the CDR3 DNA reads TGCGCCAGCAGCCGACAGGACTATTCTCAGGAAGATACGCAGTATTTT. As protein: CASSRQDYSQEDTQYF. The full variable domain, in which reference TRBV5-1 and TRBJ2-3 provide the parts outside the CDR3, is KAGVTQTPRYLIKTRGQQVTLSCSPISGHRSVSWYQQTPGQGLQFLFEYFSETQRNKGNFPGRFSGRQFSNSRSEMNVSTLELGDSALYLCASSRQDYSQEDTQYFGPGTRLTVL.

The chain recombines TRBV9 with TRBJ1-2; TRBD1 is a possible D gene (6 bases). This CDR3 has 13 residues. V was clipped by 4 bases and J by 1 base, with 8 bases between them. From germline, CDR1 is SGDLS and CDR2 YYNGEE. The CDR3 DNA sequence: TGTGCCAGCAGCAAACAGGGTAACTATGGCTACACCTTC. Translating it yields CASSKQGNYGYTF.

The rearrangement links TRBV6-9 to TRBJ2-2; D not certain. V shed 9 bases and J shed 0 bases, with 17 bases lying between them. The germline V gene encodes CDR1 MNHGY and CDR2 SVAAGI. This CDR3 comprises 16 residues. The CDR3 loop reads CARTSRGATNTGELFF. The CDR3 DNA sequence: TGTGCCAGGACCTCGAGAGGTGCAACGAACACCGGGGAGCTGTTTTTT.

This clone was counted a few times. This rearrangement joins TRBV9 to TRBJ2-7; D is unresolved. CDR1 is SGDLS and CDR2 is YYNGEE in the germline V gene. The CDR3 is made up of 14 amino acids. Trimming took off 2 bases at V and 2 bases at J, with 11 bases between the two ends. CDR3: CASSVAPGTYEQYF. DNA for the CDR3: TGTGCCAGCAGCGTGGCCCCCGGAACCTACGAGCAGTACTTC.

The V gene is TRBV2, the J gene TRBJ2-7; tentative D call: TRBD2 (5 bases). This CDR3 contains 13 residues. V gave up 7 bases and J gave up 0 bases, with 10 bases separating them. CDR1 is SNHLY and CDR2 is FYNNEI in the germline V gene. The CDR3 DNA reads TGTGCCAGCACCTTAGACTACTCCTACGAGCAGTACTTC. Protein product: CASTLDYSYEQYF.

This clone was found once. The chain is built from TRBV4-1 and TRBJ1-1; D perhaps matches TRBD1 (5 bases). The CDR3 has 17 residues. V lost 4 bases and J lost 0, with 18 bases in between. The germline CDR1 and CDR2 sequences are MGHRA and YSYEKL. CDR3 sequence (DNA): TGCGCCAGCAGCCGCCCCGGGACGGGGGGGGTGAACACTGAAGCTTTCTTT. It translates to CASSRPGTGGVNTEAFF.

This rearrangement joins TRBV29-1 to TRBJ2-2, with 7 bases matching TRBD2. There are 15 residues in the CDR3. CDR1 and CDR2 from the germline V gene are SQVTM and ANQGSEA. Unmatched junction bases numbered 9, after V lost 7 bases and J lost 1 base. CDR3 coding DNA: TGCAGCGCCGCTTGGGGAGGGGTGAACACCGGGGAGCTGTTTTTT. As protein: CSAAWGGVNTGELFF.

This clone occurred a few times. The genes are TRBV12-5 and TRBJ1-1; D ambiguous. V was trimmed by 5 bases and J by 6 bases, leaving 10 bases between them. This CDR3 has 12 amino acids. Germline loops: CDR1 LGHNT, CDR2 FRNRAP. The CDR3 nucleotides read TGTGCTAGTGGTCTCGGGTTGTCTGAAGCTTTCTTT. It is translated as CASGLGLSEAFF.

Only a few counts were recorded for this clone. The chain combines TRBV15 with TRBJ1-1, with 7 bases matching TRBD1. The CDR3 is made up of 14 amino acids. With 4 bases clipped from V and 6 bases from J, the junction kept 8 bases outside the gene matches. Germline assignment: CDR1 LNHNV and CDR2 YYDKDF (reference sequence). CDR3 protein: CATSKRGQGAEAFF. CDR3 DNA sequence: TGTGCCACCAGCAAGAGGGGTCAGGGGGCTGAAGCTTTCTTT.

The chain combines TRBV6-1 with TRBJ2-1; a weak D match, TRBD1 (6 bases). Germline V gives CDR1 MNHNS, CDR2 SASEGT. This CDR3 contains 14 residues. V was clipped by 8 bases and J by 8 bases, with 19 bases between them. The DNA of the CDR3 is TGTGCCAGCGGGGGCAGGTCGGGCGTCCATGAGCAGTTCTTC. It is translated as CASGGRSGVHEQFF.